These 32 T cell receptor beta chains came from one sample sequenced in a study of blood T cell repertoires in COVID-19. Here immunoSEQ multiplex PCR was the method, and the copy in TCRdb shows in-frame clones only, minus some. The sample yields approximately 210,000 clones, roughly 81% seen once. Source material: peripheral blood. These receptors all stem from a woman between 45 and 65 years old with active or convalescent COVID-19.

The V gene is TRBV5-5, the J gene TRBJ2-1; perhaps TRBD2 as D (6 bases). The CDR3 has 12 residues. The V end was cut by 7 bases, the J end by 2 bases, with 7 bases between. Germline V CDR1 and CDR2: SGHKS, YYEKEE (reference sequence). This CDR3 reads CASRTTYNEQFF. The DNA of the CDR3 is TGTGCCAGCCGGACTACCTACAATGAGCAGTTCTTC. The variable domain in full, completed from reference TRBV5-5 and TRBJ2-1, reads DAGVTQSPTHLIKTRGQQVTLRCSPISGHKSVSWYQQVLGQGPQFIFQYYEKEERGRGNFPDRFSARQFPNYSSELNVNALLLGDSALYLCASRTTYNEQFFGPGTRLTVL.

V gene TRBV28 combines with J gene TRBJ1-2; a weak D match, TRBD1 (5 bases). The V and J ends lost 7 bases and 4 bases respectively, with 19 bases between them. Germline assignment: CDR1 MDHEN and CDR2 SYDVKM. This CDR3 contains 15 residues. The CDR3 here is CASTHGGEPSYGYTF. The CDR3 DNA follows: TGTGCCAGCACTCATGGGGGGGAACCCTCCTATGGCTACACCTTC.

The gene calls are TRBV24-1 and TRBJ1-2; 8 bases are shared with TRBD1. Per germline, CDR1 KGHDR and CDR2 SFDVKD. The J segment lost 8 bases and the V segment lost 3 bases, leaving 7 bases of the junction unmatched. The CDR3 has 14 residues. The chain's CDR3 is CATSDTQGVWGYTF. In DNA form, the CDR3 reads TGTGCCACCAGTGATACACAGGGGGTTTGGGGCTACACCTTC.

The chain links TRBV2 to TRBJ1-1; the D is unclear. The CDR3 extends over 15 amino acids. The V and J ends lost 4 bases and 8 bases respectively, with 20 bases between them. CDR1 is SNHLY, CDR2 FYNNEI, per germline. The CDR3 is CASSGLSQSSDEAFF. In DNA form, the CDR3 reads TGTGCCAGCAGTGGACTCAGCCAGTCAAGTGACGAAGCTTTCTTT.

In its sample, this clone was seen once. The rearrangement uses TRBV5-1 and TRBJ1-1, with D perhaps TRBD1 (5 bases). V dropped 7 bases and J dropped 3 bases, with 22 bases sitting between them. Germline V CDR1 and CDR2: SGHRS, YFSETQ. The CDR3 covers 16 residues. CDR3 loop: CASLPGGTGLDTEAFF. The CDR3 region has the DNA TGCGCCAGCCTCCCCGGGGGAACAGGACTGGACACTGAAGCTTTCTTT. The full variable domain, rest sourced from reference TRBV5-1 and TRBJ1-1, is KAGVTQTPRYLIKTRGQQVTLSCSPISGHRSVSWYQQTPGQGLQFLFEYFSETQRNKGNFPGRFSGRQFSNSRSEMNVSTLELGDSALYLCASLPGGTGLDTEAFFGQGTRLTVV.

The CDR3 loop reads CASSTTGLAGNIQYF. The CDR3 coding sequence is TGTGCCAGTAGTACGACAGGTCTTGCTGGAAACATTCAGTACTTC. The chain carries TRBV19 and TRBJ2-4, with TRBD1 as a possible D gene (6 bases). Germline V CDR1 and CDR2: LNHDA, SQIVND (reference sequence). The length of the CDR3 is 15 residues. The ends were cut back, 4 bases at V and 6 bases at J, with 16 bases in the middle. Variable domain in full (rest from reference TRBV19 and TRBJ2-4): DGGITQSPKYLFRKEGQNVTLSCEQNLNHDAMYWYRQDPGQGLRLIYYSQIVNDFQKGDIAEGYSVSREKKESFPLTVTSAQKNPTAFYLCASSTTGLAGNIQYFGAGTRLSVL.

This sequence joins TRBV19 and TRBJ2-4; TRBD1 agrees at 9 bases. Germline trimming cut 5 bases from V and 0 bases from J; bases unmatched to any gene: 8. CDR3 size: 17 residues. Germline CDR1 is LNHDA and CDR2 is SQIVND (reference sequence). The CDR3 DNA reads as TGTGCCAGTAGTCCAGGGACAGGGATCACAGCCAAAAACATTCAGTACTTC. Its translation: CASSPGTGITAKNIQYF.

The gene calls are TRBV2 and TRBJ2-3; 9 nucleotides match TRBD2. The CDR3 totals 18 residues. CDR1 is SNHLY and CDR2 is FYNNEI in the germline V gene. The ends lost 0 bases at V and 0 bases at J; junction bases unmatched: 7. CDR3 amino acids: CASSEASRLAVSTDTQYF. CDR3 nucleotides: TGTGCCAGCAGTGAAGCGAGCCGACTAGCGGTTAGCACAGATACGCAGTATTTT.

This chain uses TRBV2 with TRBJ2-7; a possible D gene is TRBD1 (5 bases). The CDR3 totals 13 residues. V lost 7 bases, J lost 9 bases, and 19 bases lay in between. Germline assignment: CDR1 SNHLY and CDR2 FYNNEI. The CDR3 nucleotides read TGTGCCAGCACCAGGGATTCTTACGAGGCGCAGTACGTC. Translated: CASTRDSYEAQYV.

The rearrangement links TRBV3-1 (or the pseudogene TRBV3-2) to TRBJ1-4, with D tentatively TRBD1 (5 bases). Between the trimmed V and J ends, which lost 2 bases and 5 bases, there was a span of 12 bases. The germline V gene has CDR1 LGHDT and CDR2 YNNKEL (reference sequence). The CDR3 is 15 residues long. The CDR3 spells CASSQRGGYNEKLFF. CDR3 DNA sequence: TGTGCCAGCAGCCAACGGGGGGGGTACAATGAAAAACTGTTTTTT.

V is TRBV7-6 and J is TRBJ2-7; weak D call: TRBD2 (6 bases). V gave up 6 bases and J gave up 6 bases, with 21 bases separating them. Germline V gene data show CDR1 as SGHVS and CDR2 as FNYEAQ. CDR3 length: 15 amino acids. In nucleotides, the CDR3 is TGTGCCAGCAGTCGGGCCCCCGACGCGGGACGCGAGCAGTACTTC. Translated: CASSRAPDAGREQYF.

CDR3 amino acids: CATSDSQGAGTEAFF. DNA for the CDR3: TGTGCCACCAGTGATTCACAGGGGGCTGGCACTGAAGCTTTCTTT. The chain is built from TRBV24-1 and TRBJ1-1; 9 bases are a match to TRBD1. The CDR3 contains 15 residues. The V and J ends lost 2 bases and 4 bases, in that order; junction bases with no gene match: 4. Looked up from germline, CDR1 is KGHDR and CDR2 is SFDVKD.

The chain links TRBV6-6 to TRBJ1-4, with D hard to call. The CDR3 consists of 13 residues. Germline V gives CDR1 MNHNY, CDR2 SVGAGI (reference sequence). V was pared by 10 bases and J by 7 bases, with 16 bases between. The CDR3 sequence is CATRGFSGEKLFF. DNA for the CDR3: TGTGCCACCCGAGGATTTTCGGGTGAAAAACTGTTTTTT.

This clone was found once. V is TRBV11-2 and J is TRBJ2-3; perhaps TRBD2 as D (5 bases). This CDR3 has 15 amino acids. Trimming removed 5 bases from V and 0 bases from J, with 12 bases in between. Germline-derived CDR1 and CDR2 are SGHAT and FQNNGV. The CDR3 loop is CASSPDWASTDTQYF. The CDR3 coding sequence is TGTGCCAGCAGCCCGGACTGGGCGAGCACAGATACGCAGTATTTT.

The genes are TRBV4-1 and TRBJ2-3; TRBD1 might be the D (5 bases). Trimming pared 2 bases from V and 10 bases from J, leaving 19 bases between. This CDR3 has 15 amino acids. Germline CDR1 reads MGHRA; CDR2 reads YSYEKL. The DNA for the CDR3 is TGCGCCAGCAGCCAATACCACAGGATGTCCTTACCGCAGTATTTT. Translated, it gives CASSQYHRMSLPQYF.

The chain combines TRBV5-1 with TRBJ2-1, with 8 positions matching TRBD2. Losses at the gene ends were 0 bases for V and 4 bases for J; bases not matched to a gene: 3. CDR1 is SGHRS, CDR2 YFSETQ, per germline. This CDR3 region has 15 residues. Here the CDR3 reads CASSLAPGGYNEQFF. The CDR3, as DNA: TGCGCCAGCAGCTTGGCCCCGGGAGGGTACAATGAGCAGTTCTTC.

The rearrangement links TRBV27 to TRBJ1-6; the D gene is possibly TRBD1 (6 bases). Germline-derived CDR1 and CDR2 are MNHEY and SMNVEV (reference sequence). The CDR3 runs 13 residues. The V end lost 6 bases, the J end lost 8 bases, and 11 bases lay between the germline ends. CDR3 loop: CASSQPGDSPLHF. The CDR3 region has the DNA TGTGCCAGCAGCCAGCCAGGGGATTCACCCCTCCACTTT.

J is TRBJ2-7 and V is TRBV2, with D hard to call. CDR3 length: 13 residues. The germline V and J ends were trimmed by 4 bases and 0 bases, with 7 bases remaining between them. Germline assignment: CDR1 SNHLY and CDR2 FYNNEI. The CDR3 sequence: CASSGDISYEQYV. CDR3 sequence (DNA): TGTGCCAGCAGTGGAGATATCTCCTACGAGCAGTACGTC.

The chain is built from TRBV27 and TRBJ1-5, with TRBD1 matching over 10 bases. The CDR3 runs to 15 residues. V was clipped by 2 bases and J by 7 bases; unmatched bases: 5. Per the germline V gene, CDR1 is MNHEY and CDR2 is SMNVEV (reference sequence). The CDR3 nucleotides read TGTGCCAGCAGTTTAGGGACAGGGGCCAACCAGCCCCAGCATTTT. Residues: CASSLGTGANQPQHF.

The V and J genes are TRBV2 and TRBJ1-2; the match to TRBD1 covers 10 bases. V was clipped by 4 bases and J by 0 bases; unmatched bases: 11. CDR3 size: 18 residues. CDR1 and CDR2 (germline): SNHLY, FYNNEI. This CDR3 reads CASSGPAGTGDTNYGYTF. The CDR3, as DNA: TGTGCCAGCAGTGGGCCAGCCGGGACAGGGGATACTAACTATGGCTACACCTTC.

The chain couples TRBV21-1 to TRBJ1-3. TRBV21-1 is listed as a pseudogene. The CDR3 spans 16 residues. This CDR3 reads CASSPRGLISGNTIYF. CDR3 DNA: TGTGCCAGCAGCCCTCGGGGGTTAATCTCTGGAAACACCATATATTTT.

The CDR3 sequence: CASSGRGPGGRDTQYF. DNA of the CDR3: TGTGCCAGCAGTGGACGCGGCCCTGGGGGCAGAGATACGCAGTATTTT. The chain joins TRBV6-1 to TRBJ2-3; possibly TRBD1 for D (6 bases). V lost 4 bases and J lost 5, with 19 bases in between. The CDR3 is made up of 16 amino acids. Germline lookup yields CDR1 MNHNS and CDR2 SASEGT.

This clone has at least ten counts. This chain uses TRBV19 with TRBJ1-1; TRBD1 agrees at 9 bases. Germline V gene lookup returns CDR1 LNHDA and CDR2 SQIVND (reference sequence). The CDR3 extends over 13 amino acids. The ends lost 9 bases at V and 5 bases at J; junction bases unmatched: 7. The CDR3 sequence: CASSDRGWTEAFF. The CDR3 DNA reads TGTGCCAGCTCGGACAGGGGTTGGACTGAAGCTTTCTTT.

This sequence joins TRBV7-6 and TRBJ2-7, with D tentatively TRBD1 (6 bases). Germline V gene data show CDR1 as SGHVS and CDR2 as FNYEAQ. V was cut by 5 bases and J by 5 bases, with 10 bases left in between. The CDR3 is made up of 12 amino acids. The CDR3 loop reads CASSTQGHEQYF. The CDR3 coding sequence is TGTGCCAGCAGCACACAGGGCCACGAGCAGTACTTC.

V is TRBV28 and J is TRBJ1-6; 7 positions agree with TRBD1. The V gene end was trimmed by 3 bases and the J gene end by 0 bases; junction bases not matched to a gene: 8. The CDR3 has 18 residues. Germline CDR1 and CDR2: MDHEN and SYDVKM. CDR3 residues: CASSFRRQGSSYNSPLHF. The CDR3 region has the DNA TGTGCCAGCAGTTTCCGACGACAGGGCAGCTCCTATAATTCACCCCTCCACTTT.

The sample holds one count of this clone. The chain has TRBV5-1 and TRBJ2-3, with 10 bases fitting TRBD2. Looked up from germline, CDR1 is SGHRS and CDR2 is YFSETQ. J was trimmed by 3 bases and V by 4 bases; bases with no gene match: 8. This CDR3 region has 16 residues. CDR3 loop: CASSPRTSGTTDTQYF. In nucleotides, the CDR3 is TGCGCCAGCAGCCCAAGGACTAGCGGAACAACAGATACGCAGTATTTT.

The chain employs TRBV7-2 and TRBJ1-6; 9 nucleotides align to TRBD1. CDR1 is SGHTA, CDR2 FQGNSA, per germline. Trimming removed 3 bases from V and 7 bases from J; junction bases left unmatched: 4. There are 15 residues in the CDR3. DNA of the CDR3: TGTGCCAGCAGCTTCGCCGGACAGGGGAATTCACCCCTCCACTTT. It codes for CASSFAGQGNSPLHF.

DNA of the CDR3: TGTGCCGGCGGACCACACGGGGGGTGTCAGCCCCAGCATTTT. It specifies CAGGPHGGCQPQHF. This chain uses TRBV6-5 with TRBJ1-5; TRBD1 is a possible D gene (5 bases). The length of the CDR3 is 14 residues. Trimming took 11 bases from V and 6 from J, leaving 20 bases between them. Per the germline V gene, CDR1 is MNHEY and CDR2 is SVGAGI.

The rearrangement uses TRBV3-1 (or the pseudogene TRBV3-2) and TRBJ1-1, with TRBD1 as a possible D gene (6 bases). This CDR3 region has 11 residues. Trimming took 8 bases from V and 7 from J, leaving 11 bases between them. Germline values: CDR1 LGHDT, CDR2 YNNKEL (reference sequence). The CDR3 sequence is CASGETGEAFF. The CDR3 coding sequence is TGTGCCAGCGGGGAGACAGGTGAAGCTTTCTTT.

The rearrangement joins TRBV6-6 to TRBJ1-4; TRBD1 might be the D (5 bases). CDR3 size: 14 residues. Trimming took off 5 bases at V and 5 bases at J, with 12 bases between the two ends. Per germline, CDR1 MNHNY and CDR2 SVGAGI (reference sequence). CDR3 region: CASSKLDSNEKLFF. CDR3 DNA sequence: TGTGCCAGCAGTAAACTCGACAGCAATGAAAAACTGTTTTTT.

The V gene is TRBV11-2, the J gene TRBJ1-2; D ambiguous. Germline CDR1 reads SGHAT; CDR2 reads FQNNGV. Deletions cut 5 bases from V and 1 base from J, with 2 bases between. This CDR3 has 11 residues. This CDR3 is CASSRNYGYTF. Here the CDR3 DNA reads TGTGCCAGCAGCCGTAACTATGGCTACACCTTC.

The chain employs TRBV6-5 and TRBJ1-3; D is unclear. The germline CDR1 and CDR2 sequences are MNHEY and SVGAGI. CDR3 size: 15 residues. V dropped 6 bases and J dropped 0 bases, with 12 bases sitting between them. The CDR3 reads CASREDGRSGNTIYF. CDR3 in DNA: TGTGCCAGCAGGGAGGACGGCCGCTCTGGAAACACCATATATTTT.